This TCR beta chain derives from a study of T cell responses to AZD1222 COVID-19 vaccine. Study-wide background: The study pooled second doses at about 4 or about 12 weeks. Overall study results and limits: Once two AZD1222 doses were given, Spike-specific TCR breadth and depth went up. The donors showed a predominance of white British ancestry and of females, with possible underestimation of clonal diversity. CD4 TCRs associated with vaccination spanned spike, dominating at 160-218 and 743-854.

Sequencing used immunoSEQ multiplex PCR; TCRdb keeps in-frame clones, though not all of them. The sample has around 120,000 clones, less than 90% seen once. Comments on this clone: The target antigen is unknown.

V dropped 0 bases and J dropped 7 bases, with 6 bases sitting between them. Per germline, CDR1 PRHDT and CDR2 FYEKMQ (reference sequence). This CDR3 contains 12 residues. The rearrangement uses TRBV13 and TRBJ1-2; D not resolved. The clonotype comes from an adult in good health. The sequencing used peripheral blood, collected on day 0 of AZD1222 vaccination. The CDR3 DNA reads as TGTGCCAGCAGCTTAGGAGCCGTTGGCTACACCTTC. It is translated as CASSLGAVGYTF.